This T cell receptor beta chain appears in the sequencing data of a study of human T cells and chemical hapten exposure. Indicated time point: patch test 1, 2 weeks after DPC sensitization. Treatment described: therapeutic diphenylcyclopropenone sensitization with weekly scalp DPC. This clonotype was counted only a few times. TCRdb re-called the RACE reads with MiXCR, one entry per CDR3 protein. The data contain about 120,000 distinct CDR3 sequences, 9% to 13% of them seen just once; the ten biggest clones take up 1.2% to 1.5%. The CDR3 contains 17 residues. CDR1 and CDR2 (germline): MNHEY, SVGEGT. V lost 6 bases and J 0 bases, leaving 19 bases between the germline ends.

V usage is TRBV6-2 or TRBV6-3 and J usage is TRBJ2-3; D might be TRBD2 (6 bases). Sequences were derived from whole blood, sampled in connection with sensitization to the hapten diphenylcyclopropenone (DPC). This receptor was identified in a woman in her forties or fifties with alopecia areata. Some clones in this sample may be carry-over from other donors' samples. The DNA for the CDR3 is TGTGCCAGCAGCCGTCCCGGGACTTTTTCCAGCACAGATACGCAGTATTTT. Translated: CASSRPGTFSSTDTQYF.